This TCR beta chain was documented in a study of radiation and T cells in renal cell carcinoma. Study-level findings and limits: Intratumoral heterogeneity was not captured in these roughly 0.98 g regions.

The CDR3 has 15 amino acids. V lost 4 bases and J lost 5; bases outside the gene matches: 6. Germline loops: CDR1 SGHNT, CDR2 YYREEE (reference sequence). For this clone: Its antigen is not identified.

Treatment in this sample: treatment-naive control, cytoreductive nephrectomy. Data came from immunoSEQ multiplex PCR; TCRdb stores just in-frame clones and leaves some out. The repertoire includes approximately 3,700 clones, over 70% of them detected once, and more than 7% sits in the top ten. This TCR derives from a man aged 45-65 years with renal cell carcinoma. Sequenced material: tumor tissue, taken from a patient whose treatment was nephrectomy without radiotherapy. This chain joins TRBV5-4 and TRBJ2-3, with TRBD2 matching 11 bases. CDR3 sequence (DNA): TGTGCCAGCAGCCCGACCCTAGCGGGAGGAGATACGCAGTATTTT. It specifies CASSPTLAGGDTQYF.